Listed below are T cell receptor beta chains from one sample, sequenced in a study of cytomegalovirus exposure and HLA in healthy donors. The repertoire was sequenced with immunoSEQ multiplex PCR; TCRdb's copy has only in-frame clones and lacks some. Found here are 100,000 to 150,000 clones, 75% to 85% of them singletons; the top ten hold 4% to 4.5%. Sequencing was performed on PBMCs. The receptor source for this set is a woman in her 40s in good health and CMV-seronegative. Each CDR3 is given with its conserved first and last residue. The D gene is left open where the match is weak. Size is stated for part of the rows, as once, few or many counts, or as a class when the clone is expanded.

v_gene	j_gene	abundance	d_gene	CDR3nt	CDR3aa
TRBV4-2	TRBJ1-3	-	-	TGTGCCAGCAGCCAGGCAGACTCGAGCTCTGGAAACACCATATATTTT	CASSQADSSSGNTIYF
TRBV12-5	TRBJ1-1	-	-	TGTGCTAGTGGTCTACCTAGCGTCCAGGGAGAAGCTTTCTTT	CASGLPSVQGEAFF
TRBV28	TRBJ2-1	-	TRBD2	TGTGCCAGCAGTTCTAGCGGATATTTCTACAATGAGCAGTTCTTC	CASSSSGYFYNEQFF
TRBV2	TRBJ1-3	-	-	TGTGCCAGCAGTGTTGGGCCTGGAAACACCATATATTTT	CASSVGPGNTIYF
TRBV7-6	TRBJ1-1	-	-	TGTGCCAGCAGCTTACTCCCTCAGGGGATGAACACTGAAGCTTTCTTT	CASSLLPQGMNTEAFF
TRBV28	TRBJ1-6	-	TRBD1	TGTGCCAGCAGTTTAAGCAGGGGGAGTTCACCCCTCCACTTT	CASSLSRGSSPLHF
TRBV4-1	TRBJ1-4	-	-	TGCGCCAGCAGCCCAACGCGCTCGACAACTAATGAAAAACTGTTTTTT	CASSPTRSTTNEKLFF
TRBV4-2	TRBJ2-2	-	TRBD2	TGTGCCAGCAGCCCTAGCGGGAGGGCGTCCACCGGGGAGCTGTTTTTT	CASSPSGRASTGELFF
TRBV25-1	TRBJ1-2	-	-	TGTGCCAGCAGTGAAGTAAAAGGGGCTGGGTATGGCTACACCTTC	CASSEVKGAGYGYTF
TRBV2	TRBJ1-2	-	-	TGTGCCCACTCGCTACAGGGCCTTAACTATGGCTACACCTTC	CAHSLQGLNYGYTF
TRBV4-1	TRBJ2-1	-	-	TGCGCCAGCAGCCCCCGCCGGTTGGGGAGCGACAATGAGCAGTTCTTC	CASSPRRLGSDNEQFF
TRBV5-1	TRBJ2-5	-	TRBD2	TGCGCCAGCAGCTTGCAGTCTAGCGGGACGGAGACCCAGTACTTC	CASSLQSSGTETQYF
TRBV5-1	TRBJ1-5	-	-	TGCGCCCGCAGCTTGGAGCCCGGACAGTACAATCAGCCCCAGCATTTT	CARSLEPGQYNQPQHF
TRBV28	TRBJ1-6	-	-	TGTGCCAGCAGCCTGCCAGTTGCGCCCCAAAGGGGTTCACCCCTCCACTTT	CASSLPVAPQRGSPLHF
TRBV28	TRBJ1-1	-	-	TGTGCCAGCGGACCTGGGGCAAACACTGAAGCTTTCTTT	CASGPGANTEAFF
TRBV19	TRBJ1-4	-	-	TGTGCCAGTCAACCCGGGCCCCGGGGGGAAAAACTGTTTTTT	CASQPGPRGEKLFF
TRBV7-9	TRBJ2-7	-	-	TGTTCCAGCAGCTCGAGCTCCTACGAGCAGTACTTC	CSSSSSSYEQYF
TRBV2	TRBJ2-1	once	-	TGTGCCAGCAGTGGAGGGCTAGCGCCATACAATGAGCAGTTCTTC	CASSGGLAPYNEQFF
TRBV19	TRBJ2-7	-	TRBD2	TGTGCCAGTAGCAGATTTTCCGGGACTAGCGGCTCCTACGAGCAGTACTTC	CASSRFSGTSGSYEQYF
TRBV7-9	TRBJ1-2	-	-	TGTGCCAGCAGCTCCCTCATGTGGATCGGGAACTATGGCTACACCTTC	CASSSLMWIGNYGYTF
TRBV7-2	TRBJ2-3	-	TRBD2	TGTGCCAGCAGCACCGCCTTCGGGGGGAGCGTAGATACGCAGTATTTT	CASSTAFGGSVDTQYF
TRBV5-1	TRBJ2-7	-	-	TGCGCCAGCAGCTTGGAGGCAGGGTTGTACGAGCAGTACTTC	CASSLEAGLYEQYF
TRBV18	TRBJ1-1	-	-	TGTGCCAGCTCACCAGGATCAGGGAACACTGAAGCTTTCTTT	CASSPGSGNTEAFF
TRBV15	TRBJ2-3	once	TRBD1	TGTGCCACCAGGACGGACAGGGATGCAGATACGCAGTATTTT	CATRTDRDADTQYF
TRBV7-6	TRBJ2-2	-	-	TGTGCCAGCAGCTTATCAGGGTCCGGGGAGCTGTTTTTT	CASSLSGSGELFF
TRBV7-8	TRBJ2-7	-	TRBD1	TGTGCCAGCAGCGCCGGGACAGGGTACCTCGAGCAGTACTTC	CASSAGTGYLEQYF
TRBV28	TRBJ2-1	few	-	TGTGCCAGCAGCCGAGCGGAGGTCGGGTTCTTC	CASSRAEVGFF
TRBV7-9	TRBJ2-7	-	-	TGTGCCAGCAGCTTGGAGCCCTACGAGCAGTACTTC	CASSLEPYEQYF
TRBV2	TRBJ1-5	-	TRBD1	TGTGCCAGCAGTGAAGGAATAGGGGGCGTTCAGCCCCAGCATTTT	CASSEGIGGVQPQHF
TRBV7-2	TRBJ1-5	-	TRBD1	TGTGCCAGCAGCTTATCTACAGGGGGAAATCAGCCCCAGCATTTT	CASSLSTGGNQPQHF
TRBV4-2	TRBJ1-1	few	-	TGTCCCAGCAGCCAAGATTCCCAGAAGAACACTGAAGCTTTCTTT	CPSSQDSQKNTEAFF
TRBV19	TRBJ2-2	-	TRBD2	TGTGCCAGTAGTATGGGACTAGCGGGGATGAAGAACGGGGAGCTGTTTTTT	CASSMGLAGMKNGELFF
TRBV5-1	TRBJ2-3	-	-	TGCGCCAGCAGCTTGGAAGGGGGTGCAGATACGCAGTATTTT	CASSLEGGADTQYF
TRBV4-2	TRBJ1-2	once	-	TGTGCCAGCAGCAGTCTTAGTCTCACCAACTATGGCTACACCTTC	CASSSLSLTNYGYTF
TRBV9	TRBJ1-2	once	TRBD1	TGTGCCAGCAGCGGGGGACAGGCGTCCTATGGCTACACCTTC	CASSGGQASYGYTF
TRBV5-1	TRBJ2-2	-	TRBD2	TGCGCCAGCAGCCCAGGAGCGAGCGGGGGGCTTGACACCGGGGAGCTGTTTTTT	CASSPGASGGLDTGELFF
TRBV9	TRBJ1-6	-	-	TGTGCCAGCAGCGTTTTCGGGTCACCCCTCCACTTT	CASSVFGSPLHF
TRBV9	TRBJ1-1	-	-	TGTGCCAGCCAGGAGGGAGGGGGTAAGACTGAAGCTTTCTTT	CASQEGGGKTEAFF
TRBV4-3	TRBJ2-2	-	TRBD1	TGCGCCAGCAGCCACCCCACGGGACAGGGCGTCGGGGAGCTGTTTTTT	CASSHPTGQGVGELFF
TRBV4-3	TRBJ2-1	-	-	TGCGCCAGCAGCCAAGATACTGTGGACAGATCCTACAATGAGCAGTTCTTC	CASSQDTVDRSYNEQFF
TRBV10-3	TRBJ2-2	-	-	TGTGCCATCCGGGAGAGGGACGAGAACACCGGGGAGCTGTTTTTT	CAIRERDENTGELFF
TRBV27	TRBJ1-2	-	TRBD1	TGTGCCAGCAGTTTAGGTGTAGGACAGGAACCCTATGGCTACACCTTC	CASSLGVGQEPYGYTF
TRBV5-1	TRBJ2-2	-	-	TGCGCCAGCAGCTTGGTGCAGGCGAACACCGGGGAGCTGTTTTTT	CASSLVQANTGELFF
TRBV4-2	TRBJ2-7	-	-	TGTGCCAGCAGCCATTCAGGGATTTACGAGCAGTACTTC	CASSHSGIYEQYF
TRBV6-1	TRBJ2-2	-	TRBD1	TGTGCCAGCAGTGGAAGGACAGGGGGCGCGAGGGAGCTGTTTTTT	CASSGRTGGARELFF
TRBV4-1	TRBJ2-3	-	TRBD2	TGCGCCAGCAGCCAAGTTGTACTAGCGGGCATAACAGATACGCAGTATTTT	CASSQVVLAGITDTQYF
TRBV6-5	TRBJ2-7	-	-	TGTGCCAGCAGTTACTCGACAGGAGGCTACGAGCAGTACTTC	CASSYSTGGYEQYF